The present T cell receptor (beta chain) was sequenced within a study of CD8+ T cells in alopecia areata. For the study at large: Tofacitinib was given for 6 to 18 months, then stopped for 6 months.

It was cDNA, reverse transcribed from extracted RNA, that served as the sequencing template. The protocol was immunoSEQ multiplex PCR, while the TCRdb copy is restricted to in-frame clones and leaves out a portion. The sample carries 150,000 to 200,000 clones, around 60% recorded once. In the case of this clone: Its antigen is as yet unknown.

V trimming: 1 base; J trimming: 0 bases; junction bases outside the gene matches: 6. Germline CDR1 and CDR2: LGHNA and YNFKEQ. CDR3 size: 19 residues. Study-wide points: Scalp data also include sequences from resident alphabeta T cells of normal skin.

Alopecia areata patients gave lesional scalp punch biopsies and peripheral blood samples. A FACSAria was used to sort CD4+ and CD8+ T cells. These cells came from PBMCs. The chain carries TRBV4-2 and TRBJ2-6; 10 bases agree with TRBD2. This TCR was recovered from a human donor with alopecia areata. This sample comprised CD4+ T cells sorted from blood, obtained at week 0. This CDR3 reads CASSQALLAGASGANVLTF. The CDR3, as DNA: TGTGCCAGCAGCCAAGCTCTCCTAGCGGGGGCCTCTGGGGCCAACGTCCTGACTTTC.